This T cell receptor (beta chain) was sequenced for a study of blood T cell repertoires in COVID-19. Study summary: Both acute and convalescent COVID-19 samples were obtained from the United States, Italy and Spain. In each case, the material was cDNA or gDNA derived from T cells, B-cell-depleted T cells, or PBMCs.

Germline CDR1 is LGHNA and CDR2 is YSLEER. The V and J ends lost 4 bases and 5 bases, in that order; junction bases with no gene match: 4. The CDR3 runs to 16 residues. In the source study's methods: It was from reference gene primer amplification that nucleated cell counts were estimated. Clones were sequenced by immunoSEQ multiplex PCR, and TCRdb holds only the in-frame ones, with some missing. The DNA gave D and trimming, while V, J and clone size come from that table. This sample has 120,000 to 150,000 clones, with about 90% found just once. The receptor was isolated from a man aged 50-60 years who had recovered from COVID-19. Material for sequencing was peripheral blood. J is TRBJ2-2 and V is TRBV4-3, with 13 bases lining up with TRBD2. The CDR3 protein is CASSRGTSGDTGELFF. DNA of the CDR3: TGCGCCAGCAGCCGAGGGACTAGCGGGGATACCGGGGAGCTGTTTTTT.